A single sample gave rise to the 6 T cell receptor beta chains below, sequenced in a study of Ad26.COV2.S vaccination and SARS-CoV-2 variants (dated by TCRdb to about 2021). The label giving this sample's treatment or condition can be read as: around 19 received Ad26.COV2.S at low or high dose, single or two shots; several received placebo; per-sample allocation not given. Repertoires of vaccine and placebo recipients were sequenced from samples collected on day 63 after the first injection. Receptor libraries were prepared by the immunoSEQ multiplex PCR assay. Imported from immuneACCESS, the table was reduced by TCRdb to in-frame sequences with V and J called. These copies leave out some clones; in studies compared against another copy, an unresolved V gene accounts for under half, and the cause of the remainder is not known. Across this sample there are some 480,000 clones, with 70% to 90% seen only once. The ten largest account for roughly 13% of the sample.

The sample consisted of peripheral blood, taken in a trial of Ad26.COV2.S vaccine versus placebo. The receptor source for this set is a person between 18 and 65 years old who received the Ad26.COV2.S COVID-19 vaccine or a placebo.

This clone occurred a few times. The CDR3 loop reads CASSLGPPRTYGNNEQFF. For the CDR3, the DNA is TGTGCCAGCAGCTTAGGCCCTCCTAGAACTTATGGGAACAATGAGCAGTTCTTC. The rearrangement links TRBV7-9 to TRBJ2-1; D is uncertain. Germline V lookup: CDR1 SEHNR, CDR2 FQNEAQ (reference sequence). The CDR3 loop spans 18 amino acids. V was clipped by 1 base and J by 5 bases, with 21 bases between them.

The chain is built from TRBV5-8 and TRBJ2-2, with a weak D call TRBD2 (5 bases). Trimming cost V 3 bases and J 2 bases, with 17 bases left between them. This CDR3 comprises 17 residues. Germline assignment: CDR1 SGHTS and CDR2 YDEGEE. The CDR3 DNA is TGTGCCAGCAGCTGGAGGCTAGGTACTCGAAACACCGGGGAGCTGTTTTTT. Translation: CASSWRLGTRNTGELFF.

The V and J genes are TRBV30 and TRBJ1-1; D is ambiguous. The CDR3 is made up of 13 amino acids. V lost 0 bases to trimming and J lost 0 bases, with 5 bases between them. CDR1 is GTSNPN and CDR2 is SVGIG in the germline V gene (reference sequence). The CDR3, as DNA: TGTGCCTGGAGTGTGAACATGAACACTGAAGCTTTCTTT. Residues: CAWSVNMNTEAFF. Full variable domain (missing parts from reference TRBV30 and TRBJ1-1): SQTIHQWPATLVQPVGSPLSLECTVEGTSNPNLYWYRQAAGRGLQLLFYSVGIGQISSEVPQNLSASRPQDRQFILSSKKLLLSDSGFYLCAWSVNMNTEAFFGQGTRLTVV.

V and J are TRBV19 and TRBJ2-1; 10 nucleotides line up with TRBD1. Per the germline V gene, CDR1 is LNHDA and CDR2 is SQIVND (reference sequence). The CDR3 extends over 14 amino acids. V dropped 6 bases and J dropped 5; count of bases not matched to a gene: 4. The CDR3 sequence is CASSRDRGNNEQFF. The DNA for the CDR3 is TGTGCCAGTAGCCGGGACAGGGGTAACAATGAGCAGTTCTTC.

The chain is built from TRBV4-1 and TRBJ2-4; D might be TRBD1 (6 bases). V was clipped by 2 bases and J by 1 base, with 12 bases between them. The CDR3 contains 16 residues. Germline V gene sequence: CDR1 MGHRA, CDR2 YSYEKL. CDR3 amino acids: CASSQQFQGAKNIQYF. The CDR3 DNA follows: TGCGCCAGCAGCCAACAATTTCAGGGGGCCAAAAACATTCAGTACTTC.

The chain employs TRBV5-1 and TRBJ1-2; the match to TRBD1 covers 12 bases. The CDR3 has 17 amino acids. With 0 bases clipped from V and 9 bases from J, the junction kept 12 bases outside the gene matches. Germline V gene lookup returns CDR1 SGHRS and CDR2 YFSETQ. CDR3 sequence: CASSLGSGTGGFSSYTF. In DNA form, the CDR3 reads TGCGCCAGCAGCTTGGGTTCCGGGACAGGGGGCTTCTCGAGCTACACCTTC.